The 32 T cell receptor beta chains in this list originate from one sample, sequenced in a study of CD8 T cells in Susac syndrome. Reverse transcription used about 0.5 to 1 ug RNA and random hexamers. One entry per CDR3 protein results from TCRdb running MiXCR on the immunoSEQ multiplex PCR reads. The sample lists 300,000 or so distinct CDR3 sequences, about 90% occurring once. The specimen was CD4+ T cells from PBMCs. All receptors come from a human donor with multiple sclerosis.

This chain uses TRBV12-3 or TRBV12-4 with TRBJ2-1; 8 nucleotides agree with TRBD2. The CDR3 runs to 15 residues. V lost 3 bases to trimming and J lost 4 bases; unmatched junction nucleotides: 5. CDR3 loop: CASSFGTRAYNEQFF. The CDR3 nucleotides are TGTGCCAGCAGTTTCGGGACTAGGGCTTACAATGAGCAGTTCTTC.

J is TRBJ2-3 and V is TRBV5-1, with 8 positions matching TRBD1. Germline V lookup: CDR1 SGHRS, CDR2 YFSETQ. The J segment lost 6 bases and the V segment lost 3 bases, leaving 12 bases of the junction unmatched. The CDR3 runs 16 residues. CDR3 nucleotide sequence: TGCGCCAGCAGCTGGACAGGGAGTCGTCTCGGGGATACGCAGTATTTT. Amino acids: CASSWTGSRLGDTQYF.

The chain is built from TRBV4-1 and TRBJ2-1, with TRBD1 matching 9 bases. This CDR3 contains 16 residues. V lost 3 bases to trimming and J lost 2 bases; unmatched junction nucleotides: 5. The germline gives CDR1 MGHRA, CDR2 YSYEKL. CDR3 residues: CASSQNRDRAYNEQFF. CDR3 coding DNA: TGCGCCAGCAGCCAGAACCGGGACAGGGCCTACAATGAGCAGTTCTTC.

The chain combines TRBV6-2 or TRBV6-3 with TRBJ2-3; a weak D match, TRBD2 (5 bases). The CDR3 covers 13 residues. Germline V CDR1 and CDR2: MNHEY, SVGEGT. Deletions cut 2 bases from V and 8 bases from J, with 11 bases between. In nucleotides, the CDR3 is TGTGCCAGCAGTTACGAGTCCGGGGTTACGCAGTATTTT. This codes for CASSYESGVTQYF.

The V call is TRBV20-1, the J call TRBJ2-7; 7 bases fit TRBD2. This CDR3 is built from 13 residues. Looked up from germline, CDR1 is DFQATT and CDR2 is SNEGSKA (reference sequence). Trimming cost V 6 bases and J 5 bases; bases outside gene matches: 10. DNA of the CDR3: TGCAGTGCCGGGGTGGCGGGAGTAAACGAGCAGTACTTC. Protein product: CSAGVAGVNEQYF.

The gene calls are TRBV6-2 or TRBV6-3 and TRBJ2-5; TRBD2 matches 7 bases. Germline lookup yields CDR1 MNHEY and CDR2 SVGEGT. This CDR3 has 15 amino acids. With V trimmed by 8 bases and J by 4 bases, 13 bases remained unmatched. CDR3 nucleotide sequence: TGTGCCAGCTCATACGCGGCGGGAGCTCCAGAGACCCAGTACTTC. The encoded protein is CASSYAAGAPETQYF.

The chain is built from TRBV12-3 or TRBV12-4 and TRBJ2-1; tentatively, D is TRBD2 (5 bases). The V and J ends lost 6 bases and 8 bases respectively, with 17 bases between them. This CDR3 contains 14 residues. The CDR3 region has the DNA TGTGCCAGCAGGTCCGCGCTAGCAGCGTATGAGCAGTTCTTC. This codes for CASRSALAAYEQFF.

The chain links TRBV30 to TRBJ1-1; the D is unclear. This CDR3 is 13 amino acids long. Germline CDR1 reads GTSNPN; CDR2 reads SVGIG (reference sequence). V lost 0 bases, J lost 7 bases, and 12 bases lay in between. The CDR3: CAWSVLGSGEAFF. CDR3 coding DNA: TGTGCCTGGAGTGTATTAGGCAGCGGTGAAGCTTTCTTT.

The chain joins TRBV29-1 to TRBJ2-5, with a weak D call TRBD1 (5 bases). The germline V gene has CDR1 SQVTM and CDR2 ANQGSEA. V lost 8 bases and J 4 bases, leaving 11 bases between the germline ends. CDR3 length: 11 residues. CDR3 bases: TGCAGCCTAGGGGATAGAGAGACCCAGTACTTC. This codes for CSLGDRETQYF.

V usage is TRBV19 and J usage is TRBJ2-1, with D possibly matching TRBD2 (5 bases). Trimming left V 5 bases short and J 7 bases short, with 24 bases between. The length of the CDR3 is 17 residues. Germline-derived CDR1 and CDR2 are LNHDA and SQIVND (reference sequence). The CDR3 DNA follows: TGTGCCAGTAGTCCCCGCCCCGGGTCGGTTAGGAGGAATGAGCAGTTCTTC. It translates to CASSPRPGSVRRNEQFF.

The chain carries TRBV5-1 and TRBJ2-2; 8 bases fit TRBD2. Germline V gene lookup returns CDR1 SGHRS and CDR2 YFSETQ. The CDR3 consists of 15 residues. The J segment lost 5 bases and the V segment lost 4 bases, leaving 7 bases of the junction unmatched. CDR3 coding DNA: TGCGCCAGCAGCCTCCCGGGGGGGCGAACCGGGGAGCTGTTTTTT. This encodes CASSLPGGRTGELFF.

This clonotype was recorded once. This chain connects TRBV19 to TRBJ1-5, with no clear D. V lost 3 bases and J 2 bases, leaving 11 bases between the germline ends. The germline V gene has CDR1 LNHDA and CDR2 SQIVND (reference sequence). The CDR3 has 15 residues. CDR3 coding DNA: TGTGCCAGTAGTATCTTCGGCAGCGGCAATCAGCCCCAGCATTTT. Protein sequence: CASSIFGSGNQPQHF.

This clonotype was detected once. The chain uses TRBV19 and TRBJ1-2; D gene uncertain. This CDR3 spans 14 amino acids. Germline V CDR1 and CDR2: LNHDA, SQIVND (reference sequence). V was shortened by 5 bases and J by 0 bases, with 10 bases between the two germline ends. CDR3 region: CASSAGRTNYGYTF. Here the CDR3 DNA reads TGTGCCAGTAGTGCCGGACGGACTAACTATGGCTACACCTTC.

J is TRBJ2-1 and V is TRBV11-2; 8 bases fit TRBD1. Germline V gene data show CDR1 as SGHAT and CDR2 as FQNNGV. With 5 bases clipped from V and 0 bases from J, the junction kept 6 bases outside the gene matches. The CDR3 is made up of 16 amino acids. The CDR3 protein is CASSRNRGNSYNEQFF. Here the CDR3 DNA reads TGTGCCAGCAGCAGAAACAGGGGGAACTCCTACAATGAGCAGTTCTTC.

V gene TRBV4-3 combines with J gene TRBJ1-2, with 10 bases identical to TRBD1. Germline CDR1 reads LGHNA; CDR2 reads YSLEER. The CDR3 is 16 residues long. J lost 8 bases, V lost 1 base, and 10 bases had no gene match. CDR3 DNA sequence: TGCGCCAGCAGCCAAGTCACCGGGACAGGGGCGGGAGGCTACACCTTC. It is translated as CASSQVTGTGAGGYTF.

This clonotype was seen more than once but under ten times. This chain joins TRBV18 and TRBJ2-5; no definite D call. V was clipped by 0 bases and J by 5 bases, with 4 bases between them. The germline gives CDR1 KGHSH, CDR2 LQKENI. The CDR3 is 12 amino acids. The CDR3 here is CASSPPDETQYF. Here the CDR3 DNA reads TGTGCCAGCTCACCACCGGATGAGACCCAGTACTTC.

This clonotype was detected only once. The CDR3 region has the DNA TGTGCCACCCGGTCAGGGTTTGGGGCCGCGGACACCGGGGAGCTGTTTTTT. Translation gives CATRSGFGAADTGELFF. This chain joins TRBV12-3 or TRBV12-4 and TRBJ2-2; D may be TRBD1 (5 bases). This CDR3 region has 17 residues. Trimming took 10 bases from V and 3 from J, leaving 24 bases between them.

The CDR3 sequence is CASSQAGSTEAFF. The CDR3 DNA reads as TGTGCCAGCAGCCAAGCGGGGTCCACTGAAGCTTTCTTT. The chain couples TRBV4-2 to TRBJ1-1; D is unclear. Between the trimmed V and J ends, which lost 1 base and 4 bases, there was a span of 7 bases. From germline, CDR1 is LGHNA and CDR2 YNFKEQ. The CDR3 consists of 13 residues.

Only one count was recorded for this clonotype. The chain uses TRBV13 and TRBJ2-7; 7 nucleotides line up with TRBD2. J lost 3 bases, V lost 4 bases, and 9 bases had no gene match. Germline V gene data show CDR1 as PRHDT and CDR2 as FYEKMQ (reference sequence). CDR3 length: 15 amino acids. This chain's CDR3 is CASSSPHAGDYEQYF. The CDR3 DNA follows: TGTGCCAGCAGCTCACCCCATGCGGGGGACTACGAGCAGTACTTC.

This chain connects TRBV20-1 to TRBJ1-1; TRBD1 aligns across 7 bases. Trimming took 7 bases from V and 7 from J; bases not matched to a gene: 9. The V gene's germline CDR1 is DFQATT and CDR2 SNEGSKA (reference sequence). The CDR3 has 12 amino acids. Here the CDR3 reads CSGQGAHVEAFF. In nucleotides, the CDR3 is TGCAGTGGACAGGGCGCGCACGTTGAAGCTTTCTTT.

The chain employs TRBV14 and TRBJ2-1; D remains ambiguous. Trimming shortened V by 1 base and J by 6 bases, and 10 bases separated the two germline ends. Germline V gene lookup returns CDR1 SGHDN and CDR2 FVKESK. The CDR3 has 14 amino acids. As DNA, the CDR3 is TGTGCCAGCAGCCAAGGCCCGGCCGCCAATGAGCAGTTCTTC. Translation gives CASSQGPAANEQFF.

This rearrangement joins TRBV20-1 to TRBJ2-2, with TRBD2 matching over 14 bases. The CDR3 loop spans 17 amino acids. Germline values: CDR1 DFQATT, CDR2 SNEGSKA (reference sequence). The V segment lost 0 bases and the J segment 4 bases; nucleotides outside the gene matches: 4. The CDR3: CSARDGTSGSPTGELFF. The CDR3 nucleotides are TGCAGTGCTAGAGACGGGACTAGCGGGAGCCCCACCGGGGAGCTGTTTTTT.

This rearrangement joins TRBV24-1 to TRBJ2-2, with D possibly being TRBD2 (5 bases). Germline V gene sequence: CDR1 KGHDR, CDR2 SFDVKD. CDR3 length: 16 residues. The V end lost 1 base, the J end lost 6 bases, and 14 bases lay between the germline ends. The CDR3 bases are TGTGCCACCAGTGATTTCGACCGAACCGGGGCCGGGGAGCTGTTTTTT. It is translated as CATSDFDRTGAGELFF.

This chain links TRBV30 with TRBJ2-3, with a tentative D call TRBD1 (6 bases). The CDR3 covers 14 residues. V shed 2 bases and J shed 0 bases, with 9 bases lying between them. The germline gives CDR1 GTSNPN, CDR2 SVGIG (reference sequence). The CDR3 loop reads CAWSSQGSTDTQYF. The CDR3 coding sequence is TGTGCCTGGAGTTCCCAGGGGAGCACAGATACGCAGTATTTT.

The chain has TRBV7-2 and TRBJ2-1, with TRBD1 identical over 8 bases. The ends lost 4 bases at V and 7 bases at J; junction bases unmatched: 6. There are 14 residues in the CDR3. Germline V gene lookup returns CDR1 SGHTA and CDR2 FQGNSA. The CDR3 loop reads CASSSGRGLNEQFF. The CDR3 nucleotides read TGTGCCAGCAGCTCCGGCAGGGGGCTAAATGAGCAGTTCTTC.

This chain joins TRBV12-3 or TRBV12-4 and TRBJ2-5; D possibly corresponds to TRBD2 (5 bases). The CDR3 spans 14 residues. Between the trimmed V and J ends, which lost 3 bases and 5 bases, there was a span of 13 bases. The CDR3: CASSFEGGWETQYF. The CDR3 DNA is TGTGCCAGCAGTTTCGAGGGCGGTTGGGAGACCCAGTACTTC.

The CDR3 loop is CASSLQIPNEQFF. The CDR3 DNA follows: TGTGCCAGCAGCTTGCAGATACCCAATGAGCAGTTCTTC. V gene TRBV11-2 combines with J gene TRBJ2-1; D uncertain. V lost 3 bases, J lost 6 bases, and 9 bases lay in between. Germline V gene sequence: CDR1 SGHAT, CDR2 FQNNGV. This CDR3 region has 13 residues.

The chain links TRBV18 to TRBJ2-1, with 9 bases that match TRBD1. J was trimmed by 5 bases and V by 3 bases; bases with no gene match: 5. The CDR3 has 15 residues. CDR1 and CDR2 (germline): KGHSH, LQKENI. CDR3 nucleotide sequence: TGTGCCAGCTCACCCACCCGACAGGGGGACAATGAGCAGTTCTTC. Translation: CASSPTRQGDNEQFF.

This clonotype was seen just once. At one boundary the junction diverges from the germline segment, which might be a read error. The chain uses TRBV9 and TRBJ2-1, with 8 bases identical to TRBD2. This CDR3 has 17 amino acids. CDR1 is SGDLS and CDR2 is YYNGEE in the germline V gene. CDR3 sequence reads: CASSVFSGKSSYNEQLF. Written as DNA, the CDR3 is TGTGCCAGCAGCGTATTTAGCGGGAAGAGCTCCTACAATGAACAGCTCTTC.

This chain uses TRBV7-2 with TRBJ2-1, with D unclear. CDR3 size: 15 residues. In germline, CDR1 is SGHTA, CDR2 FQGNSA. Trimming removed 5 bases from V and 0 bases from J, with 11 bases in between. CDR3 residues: CASSESPGSYNEQFF. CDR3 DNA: TGTGCCAGCAGCGAGAGCCCAGGCTCCTACAATGAGCAGTTCTTC.

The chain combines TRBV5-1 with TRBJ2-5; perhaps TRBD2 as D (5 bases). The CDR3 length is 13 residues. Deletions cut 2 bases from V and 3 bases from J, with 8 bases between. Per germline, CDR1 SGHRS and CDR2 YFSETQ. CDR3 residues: CASSLWTEETQYF. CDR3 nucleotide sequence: TGCGCCAGCAGCTTATGGACTGAAGAGACCCAGTACTTC.

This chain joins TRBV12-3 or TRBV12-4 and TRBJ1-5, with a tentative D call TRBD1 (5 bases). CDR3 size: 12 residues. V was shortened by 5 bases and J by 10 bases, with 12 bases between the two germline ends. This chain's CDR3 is CASSPGVPPQHF. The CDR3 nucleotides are TGTGCCAGCAGTCCGGGGGTCCCCCCCCAGCATTTT.